The 23 T cell receptor beta chains reported below all come from one sample, sequenced in a study of T cell responses to AZD1222 COVID-19 vaccine. The method was immunoSEQ multiplex PCR; TCRdb's version includes in-frame clones alone and lacks a portion of them. The data hold approximately 160,000 clones, with less than 95% observed a single time. This sample comprised peripheral blood, obtained on day 0 of AZD1222 vaccination. The receptor set was obtained from an adult in good health.

The chain joins TRBV12-3 or TRBV12-4 to TRBJ2-5; TRBD1 matches 8 bases. Unmatched junction bases numbered 3, after V lost 5 bases and J lost 4 bases. The CDR3 length is 13 residues. The CDR3 coding sequence is TGTGCCAGCAGTCGGGACAGGCGAGAGACCCAGTACTTC. Its translation is CASSRDRRETQYF.

The chain has TRBV4-2 and TRBJ1-2; the D gene is possibly TRBD1 (6 bases). The germline CDR1 and CDR2 sequences are LGHNA and YNFKEQ. Trimming removed 1 base at V and 6 bases at J, with 9 bases between. This CDR3 contains 13 residues. The CDR3 spells CASSQGGADGYTF. In nucleotides, the CDR3 is TGTGCCAGCAGCCAAGGGGGGGCGGATGGCTACACCTTC.

The J gene is TRBJ1-2, the V gene TRBV29-1; tentative D call: TRBD1 (5 bases). The V gene lost 2 bases and the J gene lost 6 bases, with 10 bases spanning the gap. Germline-derived CDR1 and CDR2 are SQVTM and ANQGSEA. The CDR3 contains 12 residues. The CDR3 is CSVEKQDNGYTF. Here the CDR3 DNA reads TGCAGCGTTGAAAAACAGGATAATGGCTACACCTTC.

This chain joins TRBV28 and TRBJ1-4; D not certain. This CDR3 spans 11 amino acids. Germline V CDR1 and CDR2: MDHEN, SYDVKM. Trimming cost V 6 bases and J 5 bases, with 4 bases left between them. The CDR3 loop is CASSPNEKLFF. The CDR3, as DNA: TGTGCCAGCAGCCCCAATGAAAAACTGTTTTTT. The variable domain in full, completed from reference TRBV28 and TRBJ1-4, reads DVKVTQSSRYLVKRTGEKVFLECVQDMDHENMFWYRQDPGLGLRLIYFSYDVKMKEKGDIPEGYSVSREKKERFSLILESASTNQTSMYLCASSPNEKLFFGSGTQLSVL.

This chain connects TRBV5-1 to TRBJ1-4, with D maybe TRBD1 (5 bases). The CDR3 runs 13 residues. Germline V CDR1 and CDR2: SGHRS, YFSETQ. V was cut by 5 bases and J by 4 bases, with 9 bases left in between. This CDR3 reads CASRDSGNEKLFF. The CDR3 bases are TGCGCCAGCAGAGACAGCGGTAATGAAAAACTGTTTTTT.

The gene calls are TRBV7-2 and TRBJ1-6, with 10 bases identical to TRBD1. With 3 bases clipped from V and 10 bases from J, the junction kept 3 bases outside the gene matches. The CDR3 consists of 14 residues. Germline lookup yields CDR1 SGHTA and CDR2 FQGNSA. The CDR3 spells CASSLWTGGSPLHF. For the CDR3, the DNA is TGTGCCAGCAGCTTGTGGACAGGGGGGTCACCCCTCCACTTT. Full variable domain (rest looked up from reference TRBV7-2 and TRBJ1-6): GAGVSQSPSNKVTEKGKDVELRCDPISGHTALYWYRQSLGQGLEFLIYFQGNSAPDKSGLPSDRFSAERTGGSVSTLTIQRTQQEDSAVYLCASSLWTGGSPLHFGNGTRLTVT.

The J gene is TRBJ2-7, the V gene TRBV5-1; 7 bases align to TRBD1. V lost 4 bases, J lost 3 bases, and 4 bases stayed unmatched. The germline CDR1 and CDR2 sequences are SGHRS and YFSETQ. The CDR3 consists of 13 residues. The CDR3 sequence: CASSATGDYEQYF. In DNA form, the CDR3 reads TGCGCCAGCAGCGCAACAGGGGACTACGAGCAGTACTTC.

This chain uses TRBV19 with TRBJ2-3; 14 bases agree with TRBD2. V lost 5 bases, J lost 1 base, and 8 bases stayed unmatched. Germline assignment: CDR1 LNHDA and CDR2 SQIVND (reference sequence). This CDR3 is built from 18 residues. This chain's CDR3 is CASSPRTSGRSRTDTQYF. The CDR3 coding sequence is TGTGCCAGTAGTCCTCGGACTAGCGGGAGGTCGCGCACAGATACGCAGTATTTT.

The gene calls are TRBV28 and TRBJ1-2; 8 nucleotides line up with TRBD1. Trimming at V came to 3 bases and at J to 5 bases, leaving 8 bases not matched to a gene. Germline V lookup: CDR1 MDHEN, CDR2 SYDVKM. This CDR3 contains 15 residues. The CDR3 loop reads CASSLFAGTGYGYTF. The CDR3 region has the DNA TGTGCCAGCAGTTTGTTCGCCGGGACAGGATATGGCTACACCTTC.

CDR3 protein: CSASLNEQFF. The CDR3 nucleotides are TGCAGTGCTAGCCTCAATGAGCAGTTCTTC. The chain uses TRBV20-1 and TRBJ2-1; D is uncertain. The V end lost 3 bases, the J end lost 6 bases, and 3 bases lay between the germline ends. The CDR3 length is 10 residues. Germline CDR1 DFQATT, CDR2 SNEGSKA (reference sequence).

This clone came up once. The chain links TRBV3-1 (or the pseudogene TRBV3-2) to TRBJ2-3; the match to TRBD2 covers 8 bases. The CDR3 is 17 residues long. The germline gives CDR1 LGHDT, CDR2 YNNKEL (reference sequence). Trimming removed 0 bases from V and 3 bases from J; junction bases left unmatched: 8. CDR3: CASSQDGSGLATDTQYF. In nucleotides, the CDR3 is TGTGCCAGCAGCCAAGATGGGTCTGGACTAGCTACAGATACGCAGTATTTT.

V and J are TRBV19 and TRBJ2-7; D remains unclear. The CDR3 runs to 13 residues. Germline V gene data show CDR1 as LNHDA and CDR2 as SQIVND (reference sequence). V was cut by 3 bases and J by 0 bases, with 6 bases left in between. This CDR3 reads CASSMASSYEQYF. CDR3 nucleotides: TGTGCCAGTAGTATGGCCAGCTCCTACGAGCAGTACTTC.

The rearrangement uses TRBV5-5 and TRBJ1-6; TRBD1 aligns across 7 bases. The germline V gene encodes CDR1 SGHKS and CDR2 YYEKEE (reference sequence). Trimming cost V 4 bases and J 6 bases; bases outside gene matches: 13. The CDR3 is 17 amino acids. Here the CDR3 reads CASSLNPGTDLNSPLHF. The CDR3 DNA reads as TGTGCCAGCAGCCTCAACCCCGGGACAGATCTTAATTCACCCCTCCACTTT.

CDR3: CASSLVLQSSYEQYF. CDR3 coding DNA: TGTGCCAGCAGCTTAGTCTTACAGAGCTCCTACGAGCAGTACTTC. The gene calls are TRBV7-9 and TRBJ2-7; no clear D. Germline loops: CDR1 SEHNR, CDR2 FQNEAQ (reference sequence). The CDR3 runs 15 residues. V lost 1 base and J 0 bases, leaving 10 bases between the germline ends.

This sequence joins TRBV5-4 and TRBJ1-5; no definite D call. CDR1 and CDR2 (germline): SGHNT, YYREEE (reference sequence). The CDR3 extends over 14 amino acids. Trimming shortened V by 0 bases and J by 9 bases, and 13 bases separated the two germline ends. The CDR3 reads CASSLDSSSMPQHF. For the CDR3, the DNA is TGTGCCAGCAGCTTGGACAGTTCTTCAATGCCCCAGCATTTT.

This clone was detected only once. The rearrangement uses TRBV24-1 and TRBJ2-7, with 9 bases lining up with TRBD1. The junction had 9 bases not matched to a gene; V was cut back by 4 bases and J by 9 bases. This CDR3 has 14 residues. CDR1 KGHDR and CDR2 SFDVKD come from the germline V gene. CDR3 DNA sequence: TGTGCCACCAGTGAGACAGGGGGTCCTCTGAGGCAGTACTTC. Translating it yields CATSETGGPLRQYF.

The chain joins TRBV18 to TRBJ1-1; TRBD1 matches 8 bases. There are 15 residues in the CDR3. Trimming removed 5 bases from V and 4 bases from J; junction bases left unmatched: 9. Germline CDR1 KGHSH, CDR2 LQKENI. The CDR3 nucleotides read TGTGCCAGCTCAACGGACAGGGCGGGTGGCACTGAAGCTTTCTTT. Translation gives CASSTDRAGGTEAFF.

V usage is TRBV30 and J usage is TRBJ2-7; 9 bases fit TRBD2. Germline values: CDR1 GTSNPN, CDR2 SVGIG (reference sequence). The CDR3 contains 13 residues. With 4 bases clipped from V and 2 bases from J, the junction kept 3 bases outside the gene matches. CDR3: CAWTAGGAYEQYF. CDR3 in DNA: TGTGCCTGGACCGCGGGGGGGGCCTACGAGCAGTACTTC.

This clone was detected only a few times. V and J are TRBV7-9 and TRBJ2-7; 11 bases align to TRBD1. CDR1 and CDR2 from the germline V gene are SEHNR and FQNEAQ (reference sequence). Trimming took 1 base from V and 6 from J; bases not matched to a gene: 5. The CDR3 spans 15 residues. In nucleotides, the CDR3 is TGTGCCAGCAGCTTAGGGGACAGGGGGTTGGGCGAGCAGTACTTC. Translated: CASSLGDRGLGEQYF.

This clone was seen only once. This sequence joins TRBV2 and TRBJ1-4; possibly TRBD1 for D (5 bases). V was clipped by 6 bases and J by 8 bases, with 16 bases between them. From germline, CDR1 is SNHLY and CDR2 FYNNEI. This CDR3 contains 14 residues. Written as DNA, the CDR3 is TGTGCCAGCAGCAGACCATTCCGGGACGAAAAACTGTTTTTT. This codes for CASSRPFRDEKLFF.

The V call is TRBV29-1, the J call TRBJ2-5; 8 positions match TRBD2. Looked up from germline, CDR1 is SQVTM and CDR2 is ANQGSEA. CDR3 length: 14 amino acids. J gave up 3 bases and V 3 bases, and 6 bases lay outside the gene matches. The DNA of the CDR3 is TGCAGCGTTGATAGACGGGAGGGGAAAGAGACCCAGTACTTC. Residues: CSVDRREGKETQYF.

V usage is TRBV3-1 (or the pseudogene TRBV3-2) and J usage is TRBJ2-2, with D perhaps matching TRBD2 (5 bases). The CDR3 has 13 residues. Germline CDR1 LGHDT, CDR2 YNNKEL (reference sequence). V gave up 1 base and J gave up 8 bases, with 8 bases separating them. DNA for the CDR3: TGTGCCAGCAGCCAAGGAGGGAATGGGGAGCTGTTTTTT. Translation gives CASSQGGNGELFF.

The rearrangement uses TRBV3-1 (or the pseudogene TRBV3-2) and TRBJ2-7, with 9 bases matching TRBD2. The CDR3 spans 14 residues. Germline CDR1 and CDR2: LGHDT and YNNKEL (reference sequence). Trimming cost V 0 bases and J 6 bases; bases outside gene matches: 3. CDR3 nucleotides: TGTGCCAGCAGCCAAGATCTAGCGGGACCCGAGCAGTACTTC. This encodes CASSQDLAGPEQYF.